This T cell receptor beta chain was sequenced in a study of memory CD4+ T cells and cytomegalovirus serostatus. Study at large: Of the healthy Belgian adults, several were CMV seropositive and around 22 seronegative.

Comment on this clone: One end of the junction does not line up with germline, which may come from a read error.

Here immunoSEQ multiplex PCR was the method, and the copy in TCRdb shows in-frame clones only, minus some. The table includes over 40,000 clones, over 75% detected once. Per germline, CDR1 MNHNS and CDR2 SASEGT. The CDR3 is 12 residues long. Single viable CD3+CD4+CD8-CD45RO+ cells were sorted as the memory CD4+ T cells. The receptor was isolated from an adult in good health and CMV-seronegative. Sequenced sample: memory CD4+ T cells from blood. The gene calls are TRBV6-1 and TRBJ1-1; the D is unclear. This CDR3 is CASIETPREAFF. The CDR3 DNA follows: TGTGCCAGCATTGAAACCCCGAGGGAGGCTTTCTTT.